The clone carrying this TCR beta chain turned up a few times. What it binds is not known. These data come from a study of beta chain features in type 1 diabetes. Study-wide results and limits: Shorter templates might be favored by PCR, and equally so in patients and in controls. Insertions at VDJ junctions were less frequent in type 1 diabetes patients. These patients also deleted more nucleotides at the same junctions.

Germline loops: CDR1 MDHEN, CDR2 SYDVKM. The CDR3 is 14 residues long. The V end lost 6 bases, the J end lost 9 bases, and 18 bases lay between the germline ends. The authors reverse transcribed all of the isolated RNA, so sequencing captured expressed TCRB transcripts. Clones were sequenced by immunoSEQ multiplex PCR, and TCRdb holds only the in-frame ones, with some missing. The repertoire holds 900,000 or so clones, with about 17% as singletons. The chain is built from TRBV28 and TRBJ1-5; D possibly corresponds to TRBD1 (5 bases). The sequenced material came from naive CD4+ T cells from blood. This clonotype originated in a woman aged 18-30 years in good health. CDR3 sequence: CASRGGRGQRPQHF. The CDR3, as DNA: TGTGCCAGCAGGGGGGGACGCGGGCAGCGGCCCCAGCATTTT.